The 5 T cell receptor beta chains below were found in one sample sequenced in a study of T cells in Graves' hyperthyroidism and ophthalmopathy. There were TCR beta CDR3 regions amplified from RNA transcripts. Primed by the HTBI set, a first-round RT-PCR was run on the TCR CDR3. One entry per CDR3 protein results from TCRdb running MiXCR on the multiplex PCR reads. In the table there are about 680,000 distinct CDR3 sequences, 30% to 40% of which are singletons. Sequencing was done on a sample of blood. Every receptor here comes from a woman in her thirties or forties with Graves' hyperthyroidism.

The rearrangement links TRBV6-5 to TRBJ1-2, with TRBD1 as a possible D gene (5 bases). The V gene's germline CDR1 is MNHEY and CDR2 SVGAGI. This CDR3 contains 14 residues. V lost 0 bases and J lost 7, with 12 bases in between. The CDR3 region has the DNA TGTGCCAGCAGTTACTCGTCCGGGGCCGGTGGCTACACCTTC. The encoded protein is CASSYSSGAGGYTF.

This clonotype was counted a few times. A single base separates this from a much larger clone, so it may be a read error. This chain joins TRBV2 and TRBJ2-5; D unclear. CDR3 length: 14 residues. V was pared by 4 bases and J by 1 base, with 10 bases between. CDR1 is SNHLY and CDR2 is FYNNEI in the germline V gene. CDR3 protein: CASSGGPLQETQYF. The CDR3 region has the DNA TGTGCCAGCAGTGGCGGCCCCCTCCAAGAGACCCAGTACTTC.

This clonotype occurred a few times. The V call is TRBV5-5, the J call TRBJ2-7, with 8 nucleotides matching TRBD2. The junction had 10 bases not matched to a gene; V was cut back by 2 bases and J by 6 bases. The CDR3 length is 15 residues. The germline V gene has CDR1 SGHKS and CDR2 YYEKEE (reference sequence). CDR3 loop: CASSFNSGIPSEQYF. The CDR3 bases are TGTGCCAGCAGCTTTAATAGCGGGATACCTTCCGAGCAGTACTTC.

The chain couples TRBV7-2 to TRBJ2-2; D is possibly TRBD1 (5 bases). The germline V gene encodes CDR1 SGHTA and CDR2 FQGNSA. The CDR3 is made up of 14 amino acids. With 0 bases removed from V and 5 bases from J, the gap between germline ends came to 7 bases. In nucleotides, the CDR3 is TGTGCCAGCAGCTTAGCGAAGGGGACCGGGGAGCTGTTTTTT. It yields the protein CASSLAKGTGELFF.

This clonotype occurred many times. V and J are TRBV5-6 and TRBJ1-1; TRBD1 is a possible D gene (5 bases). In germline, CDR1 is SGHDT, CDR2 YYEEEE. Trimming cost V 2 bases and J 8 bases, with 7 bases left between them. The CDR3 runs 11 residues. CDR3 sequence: CASSFEGEAFF. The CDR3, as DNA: TGTGCCAGCAGCTTCGAGGGGGAAGCTTTCTTT.